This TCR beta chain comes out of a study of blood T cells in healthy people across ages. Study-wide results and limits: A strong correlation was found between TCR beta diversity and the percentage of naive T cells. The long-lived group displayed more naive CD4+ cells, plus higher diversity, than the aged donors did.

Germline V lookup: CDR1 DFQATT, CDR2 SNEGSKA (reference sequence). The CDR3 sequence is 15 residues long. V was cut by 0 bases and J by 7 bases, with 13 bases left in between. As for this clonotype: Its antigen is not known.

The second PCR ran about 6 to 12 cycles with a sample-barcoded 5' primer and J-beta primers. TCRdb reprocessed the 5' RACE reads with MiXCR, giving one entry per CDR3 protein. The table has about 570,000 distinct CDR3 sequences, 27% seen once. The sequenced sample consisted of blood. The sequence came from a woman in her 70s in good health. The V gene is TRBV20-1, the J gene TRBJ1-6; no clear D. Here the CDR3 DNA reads TGCAGTGCTAGAGATAAGACACATCAAAATTCACCCCTCCACTTT. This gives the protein CSARDKTHQNSPLHF.